This T cell receptor (beta chain) was found in a study of blood T cells in healthy people across ages. Whole-study results and caveats: A roughly linear fall in TCR beta diversity per million T cells was seen with increasing age.

Worth noting for this clonotype: Its antigen remains unknown.

The second PCR ran roughly 7 to 12 cycles with a sample-barcoded 5' primer and J-beta primers. All samples yielded 2.5 million or more CDR3-containing paired-end reads. In TCRdb, the 5' RACE reads were re-called with MiXCR into one record per CDR3 protein. The sample has roughly 830,000 distinct CDR3 sequences, approximately 67% seen once; the top ten hold approximately 30%. The sequencing sample was made of blood. This receptor was taken from a man aged 30 to 39 in good health.

The CDR3 region has the DNA TGCAGCGGGGTTTGGGATGAGCAGTTCTTC. It is translated as CSGVWDEQFF. The chain joins TRBV29-1 to TRBJ2-1; D remains ambiguous. The CDR3 extends over 10 amino acids. With 7 bases removed from V and 8 bases from J, the gap between germline ends came to 9 bases. CDR1 is SQVTM and CDR2 is ANQGSEA in the germline V gene.